The present TCR beta chain was sequenced within a study of shared clonotypes between healthy human individuals. With 1 base removed from V and 7 bases from J, the gap between germline ends came to 19 bases. The germline V gene encodes CDR1 SGHDN and CDR2 FVKESK. The CDR3 contains 16 residues. Study-wide points: In a few donors, around 5.5% of naive CD4 clonotypes appeared in common.

This clone has a handful of counts. What it recognizes is unknown. The protocol was immunoSEQ multiplex PCR, while the TCRdb copy is restricted to in-frame clones and leaves out a portion. The table has around 1,100,000 clones, 70% to 85% seen once. The source of this sequence is a man between 18 and 35 years old in good health. Some clones in this sample may be carry-over from other donors' samples. Material for sequencing was memory CD4+ T cells from PBMCs. As to subset: CD45RA-negative fraction. V and J are TRBV14 and TRBJ2-5; possibly TRBD2 for D (5 bases). CDR3 in DNA: TGTGCCAGCAGCCAAGGACTTGGAGCGGTGACTGGGACCCAGTACTTC. It is translated as CASSQGLGAVTGTQYF.